This TCR beta chain stems from a study of T cells after posttransplantation cyclophosphamide. Study-level results: TRB clonality was highly associated with recipient CMV seropositivity and reactivation. TRB overlap between skin or GI tissue T cells and blood was limited.

Some clones are missing from TCRdb's copy, which holds only in-frame ones; the method was immunoSEQ multiplex PCR. The sample holds 9,000 to 10,000 clones, around nine tenths seen once. Looked up from germline, CDR1 is SGHKS and CDR2 is YYEKEE (reference sequence). CDR3 length: 13 amino acids. Trimming stripped 0 bases from V and 11 bases from J, with 14 bases between. Sampled 1 year posttransplant, controls received myeloablative marrow transplants, methotrexate and a calcineurin inhibitor. A word on this clone: Its antigen is unidentified.

The starting material was PBMCs, obtained after an allogeneic stem cell transplant with a calcineurin inhibitor and methotrexate. The TCR sequence derives from a male patient in his thirties who received an allogeneic stem cell transplant from an unrelated donor, was CMV-positive, and had no GVHD. Certain T cells may be donor cells from the graft. V is TRBV5-5 and J is TRBJ1-2; D not resolved. The CDR3 here is CASSLADRVEYTF. The CDR3 DNA is TGTGCCAGCAGCTTGGCTGACCGGGTAGAGTACACCTTC.